The 8 T cell receptor beta chains below all came from one sample that was sequenced in a study of cytomegalovirus exposure and HLA in healthy donors. This PCR relied on a set of 60 Vbeta primers and 13 Jbeta primers. This table comes from immunoSEQ multiplex PCR, and its TCRdb copy is limited to in-frame clones, with some not included. The sample has roughly 260,000 clones, just under 85% seen once. The sample comprised PBMCs. These receptors originate from a woman aged 35 to 49 in good health and CMV-seropositive.

The chain has TRBV30 and TRBJ1-2, with D tentatively TRBD1 (5 bases). V dropped 4 bases and J dropped 12 bases, with 21 bases sitting between them. This CDR3 comprises 13 residues. Looked up from germline, CDR1 is GTSNPN and CDR2 is SVGIG (reference sequence). The CDR3: CAWNPGTALRDTF. CDR3 in DNA: TGTGCCTGGAATCCCGGGACTGCCCTCCGAGACACCTTC.

A single count supports this clone. The CDR3 reads CASSLAGQGETEAFF. The DNA for the CDR3 is TGCGCCAGCAGCTTGGCCGGACAGGGCGAGACTGAAGCTTTCTTT. The chain couples TRBV5-1 to TRBJ1-1; 8 bases map to TRBD1. Germline V CDR1 and CDR2: SGHRS, YFSETQ. Losses at the gene ends were 0 bases for V and 5 bases for J; bases not matched to a gene: 6. This CDR3 comprises 15 residues. The entire variable domain, with the rest obtained from reference TRBV5-1 and TRBJ1-1, is as follows: KAGVTQTPRYLIKTRGQQVTLSCSPISGHRSVSWYQQTPGQGLQFLFEYFSETQRNKGNFPGRFSGRQFSNSRSEMNVSTLELGDSALYLCASSLAGQGETEAFFGQGTRLTVV.

The chain recombines TRBV5-1 with TRBJ2-1; D is ambiguous. The V gene lost 4 bases and the J gene lost 8 bases, with 10 bases spanning the gap. This CDR3 spans 12 amino acids. Germline V lookup: CDR1 SGHRS, CDR2 YFSETQ. The CDR3 region has the DNA TGCGCCAGCAGCACCCCCAGCGATGAGCAGTTCTTC. Translating it yields CASSTPSDEQFF.

The chain couples TRBV18 to TRBJ1-1, with a weak D call TRBD1 (6 bases). From germline, CDR1 is KGHSH and CDR2 LQKENI. CDR3 size: 14 residues. Deletions cut 6 bases from V and 3 bases from J, with 14 bases between. The DNA of the CDR3 is TGTGCCAGCTCCTCGGGGCCAGGGGACACTGAAGCTTTCTTT. The encoded protein is CASSSGPGDTEAFF.

The V and J genes are TRBV28 and TRBJ1-5, with a tentative D call TRBD1 (6 bases). The CDR3 spans 13 residues. The germline V gene has CDR1 MDHEN and CDR2 SYDVKM. Between the trimmed V and J ends, which lost 6 bases and 3 bases, there was a span of 9 bases. The CDR3 bases are TGTGCCAGCAGCGGACAGTTCAATCAGCCCCAGCATTTT. Residues: CASSGQFNQPQHF.

V usage is TRBV5-6 and J usage is TRBJ1-1; D is unclear. V lost 1 base and J lost 2, with 12 bases in between. Germline CDR1 is SGHDT and CDR2 is YYEEEE. The CDR3 consists of 15 residues. The CDR3 sequence: CASSLKGAGNTEAFF. The CDR3 nucleotides are TGTGCCAGCAGCTTGAAGGGCGCGGGTAACACTGAAGCTTTCTTT.

This clone was detected only once. The rearrangement joins TRBV19 to TRBJ1-5, with 7 bases fitting TRBD1. Germline V gene lookup returns CDR1 LNHDA and CDR2 SQIVND (reference sequence). Trimming removed 0 bases from V and 10 bases from J; junction bases left unmatched: 12. CDR3 size: 16 residues. This chain's CDR3 is CASSIDRAGGRNPQHF. In DNA, the CDR3 is TGTGCCAGTAGTATAGATCGCGCAGGGGGGCGGAATCCCCAGCATTTT.

The V call is TRBV14, the J call TRBJ2-3, with 8 bases that match TRBD2. The junction had 9 bases not matched to a gene; V was cut back by 3 bases and J by 1 base. The CDR3 has 17 residues. CDR1 is SGHDN and CDR2 is FVKESK in the germline V gene. The CDR3 DNA reads as TGTGCCAGCAGCCATGGATGGGCGGGAGGACGCACAGATACGCAGTATTTT. Protein product: CASSHGWAGGRTDTQYF.